This T cell receptor (beta chain) was observed in a study of T cells of healthy individuals. TCRdb re-analysed the 5' RACE reads in MiXCR, keeping a single row per CDR3 protein. In the table there are tens of thousands of distinct CDR3 sequences, 4% to 5.5% of which are singletons. Trimming left V 5 bases short and J 0 bases short, with 5 bases between. Germline V CDR1 and CDR2: SGHTA, FQGNSA. This CDR3 spans 13 amino acids. This clonotype occurred many times. This receptor was identified in a human donor in good health. The genes are TRBV7-2 and TRBJ2-4, with D unresolved. The CDR3 DNA is TGTGCCAGCAGCCCGTTAGCCAAAAACATTCAGTACTTC. Translation gives CASSPLAKNIQYF.